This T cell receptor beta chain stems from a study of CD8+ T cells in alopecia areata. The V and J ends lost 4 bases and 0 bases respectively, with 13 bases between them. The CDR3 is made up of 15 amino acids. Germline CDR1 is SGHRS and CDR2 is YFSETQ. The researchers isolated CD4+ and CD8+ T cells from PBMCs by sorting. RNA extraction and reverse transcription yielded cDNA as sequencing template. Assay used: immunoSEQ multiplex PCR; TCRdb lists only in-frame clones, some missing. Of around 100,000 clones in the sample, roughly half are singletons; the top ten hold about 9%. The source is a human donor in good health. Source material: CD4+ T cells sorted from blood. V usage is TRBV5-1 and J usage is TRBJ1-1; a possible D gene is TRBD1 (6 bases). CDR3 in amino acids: CASSGSDSLNTEAFF. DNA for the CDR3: TGCGCCAGCAGCGGGTCGGACAGCTTGAACACTGAAGCTTTCTTT.